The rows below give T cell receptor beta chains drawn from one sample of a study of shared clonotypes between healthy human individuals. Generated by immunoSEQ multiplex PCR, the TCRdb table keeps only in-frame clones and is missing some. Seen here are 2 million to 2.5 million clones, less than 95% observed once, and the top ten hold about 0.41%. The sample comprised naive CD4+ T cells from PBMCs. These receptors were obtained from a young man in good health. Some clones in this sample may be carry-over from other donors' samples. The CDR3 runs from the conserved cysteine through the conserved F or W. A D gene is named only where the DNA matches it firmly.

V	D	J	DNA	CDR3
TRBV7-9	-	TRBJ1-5	TGTGCCAGCAGCCCGAGGGGTACAGGGAAGACCCAGCCCCAGCATTTT	CASSPRGTGKTQPQHF
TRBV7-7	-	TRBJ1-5	TGTGCCAGCAGCTTTCAGCCCCAGCATTTT	CASSFQPQHF
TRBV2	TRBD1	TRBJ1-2	TGTGCCAGCAGTGAAGGGCAGGGGGGTGGCTACACCTTC	CASSEGQGGGYTF
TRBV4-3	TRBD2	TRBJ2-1	TGCGCCAGCAGCCAGGAAGACCCTAGCGGGGTCAATGAGCAGTTCTTC	CASSQEDPSGVNEQFF
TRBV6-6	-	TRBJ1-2	TGTGCCAGCAGTTTAGAGCCCAGCTATGGCTACACCTTC	CASSLEPSYGYTF
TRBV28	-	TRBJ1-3	TGTGCCAGCAGTTTCGGGGACCGCCGCTTTGGAAACACCATATATTTT	CASSFGDRRFGNTIYF
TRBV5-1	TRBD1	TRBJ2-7	TGCGCCAGCAGCCCGGACAGGGGTTCCTACGAGCAGTACTTC	CASSPDRGSYEQYF
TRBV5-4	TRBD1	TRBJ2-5	TGTGCCAGCAGCGTACAGGGGGAAGAGACCCAGTACTTC	CASSVQGEETQYF
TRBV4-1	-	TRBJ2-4	TGCGCCAGCAGCCAATTAGTCGGGGGACCCAAAAACATTCAGTACTTC	CASSQLVGGPKNIQYF
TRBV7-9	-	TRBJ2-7	TGTGCCAGCAGCTCGGGGGTCCCCTACGAGCAGTACTTC	CASSSGVPYEQYF
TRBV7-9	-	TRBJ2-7	TGTGCCAGCTCCCAGGACGGGACTTCCGGCGAGCAGTACTTC	CASSQDGTSGEQYF
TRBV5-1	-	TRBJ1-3	TGCGCCAGCAGCTTGGTGGGGGACACTGGAAACACCATATATTTT	CASSLVGDTGNTIYF
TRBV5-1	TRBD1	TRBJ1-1	TGCGCCAGCAGCTTGAGGACAGGGGTGAACACTGAAGCTTTCTTT	CASSLRTGVNTEAFF
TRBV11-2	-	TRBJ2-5	TGTGCCAGCGCCACTCAAGACACAACGTTGGAGACCCAGTACTTC	CASATQDTTLETQYF
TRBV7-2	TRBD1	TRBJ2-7	TGTGCCAGCAGACCTACAGGGGCCGAATACTACGAGCAGTACTTC	CASRPTGAEYYEQYF
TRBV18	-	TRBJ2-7	TGTGCCAGCTCACCCACGGGGGGCCAAGGATACGAGCAGTACTTC	CASSPTGGQGYEQYF
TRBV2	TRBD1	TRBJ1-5	TGTGCCAGCAGGGGGGACAGGGCCAGCAATCAGCCCCAGCATTTT	CASRGDRASNQPQHF
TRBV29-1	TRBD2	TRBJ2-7	TGCAGCGTCCAAGGACTAGCGGGACCGGGGGAGCAGTACTTC	CSVQGLAGPGEQYF
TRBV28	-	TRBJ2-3	TGTGCCAGCAGCCGCAAGCCGGGCCAGTACACAGATACGCAGTATTTT	CASSRKPGQYTDTQYF
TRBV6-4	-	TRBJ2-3	TGTGCCAGCAGTGATGGGACGCTAGGCACAGATACGCAGTATTTT	CASSDGTLGTDTQYF
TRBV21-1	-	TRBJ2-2	TGTGCCAGCAGCAAAGTTTGCGGGAGTGCCGGGGAGCTGTTTTTT	CASSKVCGSAGELFF
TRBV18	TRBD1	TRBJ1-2	TGTGCCAGCTCACTGGACAGGGAAAACTATGGCTACACCTTC	CASSLDRENYGYTF
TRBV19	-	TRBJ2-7	TGTGCCAGTAGTATGAGGTCAGCGCAAGGCTACGAGCAGTACTTC	CASSMRSAQGYEQYF
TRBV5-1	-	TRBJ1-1	TGCGCCAGCAGCTTGGAGTTGTGGGGCACTGAAGCTTTCTTT	CASSLELWGTEAFF
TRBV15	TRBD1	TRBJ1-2	TGTGCCACCAGCAGAGAGGGGACAGGGACAGCCTATGGCTACACCTTC	CATSREGTGTAYGYTF
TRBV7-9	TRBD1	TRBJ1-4	TGTGCCAGCAGCCCCGGGAGGGCAGGGGGGGATGAAAAACTGTTTTTT	CASSPGRAGGDEKLFF
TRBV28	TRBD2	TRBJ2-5	TGTGCCAGCGGATATGAAGCGGGAAGGAGAGAGACCCAGTACTTC	CASGYEAGRRETQYF
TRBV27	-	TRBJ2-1	TGTGCCAGCAGTTCTCAAAGCCTGACTAGGGGTAATGAGCAGTTCTTC	CASSSQSLTRGNEQFF
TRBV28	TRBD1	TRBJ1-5	TGTGCCAGCAGTACCCTGGACAGGTCCTACAATCAGCCCCAGCATTTT	CASSTLDRSYNQPQHF
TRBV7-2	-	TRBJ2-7	TGTGCCAGCAGCTTATCGAAGGGCTACGAGCAGTACTTC	CASSLSKGYEQYF
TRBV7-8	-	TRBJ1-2	TGTGCCAGCAGCTTGTATAACTATGGCTACACCTTC	CASSLYNYGYTF
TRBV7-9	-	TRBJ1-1	TGTGCCAGCAGCCGGGACACACATGAAGCTTTCTTT	CASSRDTHEAFF
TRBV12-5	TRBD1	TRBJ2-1	TGTGCTAGTGGTTTGGGGCCCCCGGGACAGGGAATTGAGCAGTTCTTC	CASGLGPPGQGIEQFF
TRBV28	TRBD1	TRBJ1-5	TGTGCCAGCAGTTCCCTTTCGTTTTCGGGACAGACACTCAATCAGCCCCAGCATTTT	CASSSLSFSGQTLNQPQHF